A single sample gave rise to the 6 T cell receptor beta chains below, sequenced in a study of EBV T-cell therapy then PD-1 blockade in nasopharyngeal carcinoma. TCRdb's copy holds only in-frame clones and misses some; the assay was immunoSEQ multiplex PCR. Of 20,000 to 25,000 clones in the sample, roughly four fifths were seen once. Time point defined: 266 days after commencement of treatment, after nivolumab therapy. The treatment is: AdE1-LMPpoly-expanded autologous EBV-specific T-cell therapy followed by anti-PD-1 nivolumab. These TCRs are of unknown antigen specificity. The material was CD8+ T cells from blood, obtained around day 240 from a patient whose treatment included autologous EBV-specific T cells and nivolumab. The receptor source for this set is a man in his forties with nasopharyngeal carcinoma.

A single count supports this clone. As DNA, the CDR3 is TGTGCCAGCAGCTTCAGGAACATTCAGTACTTC. Protein sequence: CASSFRNIQYF. This chain uses TRBV5-6 with TRBJ2-4; D is unresolved. Trimming stripped 2 bases from V and 7 bases from J, with 4 bases between. This CDR3 comprises 11 residues. The germline V gene encodes CDR1 SGHDT and CDR2 YYEEEE.

The V gene is TRBV6-4, the J gene TRBJ2-3; 7 nucleotides align to TRBD1. With V trimmed by 0 bases and J by 2 bases, 5 bases remained unmatched. The CDR3 length is 16 residues. The V gene's germline CDR1 is MRHNA and CDR2 SNTAGT. Here the CDR3 reads CASSDSAGGPTDTQYF. The CDR3 coding sequence is TGTGCCAGCAGTGACTCCGCAGGGGGTCCCACAGATACGCAGTATTTT.

This clone appeared a single time. The chain carries TRBV7-2 and TRBJ1-4; no clear D gene. Per the germline V gene, CDR1 is SGHTA and CDR2 is FQGNSA. Trimming took off 1 base at V and 0 bases at J, with 18 bases between the two ends. The CDR3 sequence is 19 residues long. The CDR3 loop is CASSLEIAGRTTTNEKLFF. CDR3 sequence (DNA): TGTGCCAGCAGCTTAGAAATTGCGGGGAGGACTACAACTAATGAAAAACTGTTTTTT.

This chain connects TRBV21-1 to TRBJ2-5; TRBD1, the table's D call, was not compared with the DNA. TRBV21-1 is given as a pseudogene. The CDR3 is 16 amino acids. CDR3 DNA sequence: TGTGCCAGCAGCAAAAGAGGGACAGGGCCCCAAGAGACCCAGTACTTC. Protein sequence: CASSKRGTGPQETQYF.

The chain recombines TRBV11-2 with TRBJ2-6; TRBD1 or TRBD2 may be the D gene (5 bases each). Trimming removed 5 bases from V and 4 bases from J, with 15 bases in between. The length of the CDR3 is 16 residues. Per germline, CDR1 SGHAT and CDR2 FQNNGV. In DNA form, the CDR3 reads TGTGCCAGCAGCCGCATCCAGGGACCCGGGGCCAACGTCCTGACTTTC. It is translated as CASSRIQGPGANVLTF. The full variable domain, rest sourced from reference TRBV11-2 and TRBJ2-6, is EAGVAQSPRYKIIEKRQSVAFWCNPISGHATLYWYQQILGQGPKLLIQFQNNGVVDDSQLPKDRFSAERLKGVDSTLKIQPAKLEDSAVYLCASSRIQGPGANVLTFGAGSRLTVL.

The chain carries TRBV9 and TRBJ2-3, with 9 bases aligning to TRBD2. CDR1 and CDR2 from the germline V gene are SGDLS and YYNGEE. This CDR3 region has 16 residues. Trimming took 0 bases from V and 5 from J; bases not matched to a gene: 7. CDR3 DNA: TGTGCCAGCAGCGTAGTAGGCGGGGGGGCAGTAGATACGCAGTATTTT. Its protein is CASSVVGGGAVDTQYF.